This entry describes one T cell receptor (beta chain). The data belong to a study of cytomegalovirus exposure and HLA in healthy donors. Primers included in the PCR were 60 Vbeta and 13 Jbeta primers. The method was immunoSEQ multiplex PCR; TCRdb's version includes in-frame clones alone and lacks a portion of them. The sample holds about 110,000 clones; roughly 73% are singletons and the top ten take 7.8%. This CDR3 has 14 amino acids. Germline lookup yields CDR1 MNHNS and CDR2 SASEGT. Trimming at V came to 4 bases and at J to 2 bases, leaving 3 bases not matched to a gene. Sequencing input: PBMCs. The V gene is TRBV6-1, the J gene TRBJ2-3; 7 bases fit TRBD2. This clonotype was obtained from a man aged 25-45 years in good health and CMV-seronegative. CDR3 loop: CASSVSGPTDTQYF. CDR3 bases: TGTGCCAGCAGTGTTAGCGGGCCCACAGATACGCAGTATTTT.